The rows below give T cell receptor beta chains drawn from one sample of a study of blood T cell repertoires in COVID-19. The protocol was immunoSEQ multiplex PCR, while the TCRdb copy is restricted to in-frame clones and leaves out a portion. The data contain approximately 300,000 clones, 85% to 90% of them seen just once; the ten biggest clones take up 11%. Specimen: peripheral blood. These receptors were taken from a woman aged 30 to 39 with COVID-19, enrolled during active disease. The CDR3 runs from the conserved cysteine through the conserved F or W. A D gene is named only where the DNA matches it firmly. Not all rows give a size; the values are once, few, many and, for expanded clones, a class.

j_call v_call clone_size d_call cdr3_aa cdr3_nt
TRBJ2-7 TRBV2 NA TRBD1 CASKARGQGVSVEQYF TGTGCCAGCAAAGCTCGCGGGCAGGGGGTATCCGTCGAGCAGTACTTC
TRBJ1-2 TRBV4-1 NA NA CASSRTRRTEYYGYTF TGCGCCAGCAGCCGAACTAGGAGGACAGAGTACTATGGCTACACCTTC
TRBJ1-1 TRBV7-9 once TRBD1 CASSSRQGGNTEAFF TGTGCCAGCAGCTCCCGACAGGGCGGGAACACTGAAGCTTTCTTT
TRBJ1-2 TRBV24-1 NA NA CATSQGYGYTF TGTGCCACCAGCCAGGGCTATGGCTACACCTTC
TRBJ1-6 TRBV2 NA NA CATGGGRGSPLHF TGTGCCACCGGGGGGGGGCGCGGTTCACCCCTCCACTTT
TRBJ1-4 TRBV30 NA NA CAWRKRRVTNEKLFF TGTGCCTGGAGGAAAAGACGGGTAACGAATGAAAAACTGTTTTTT
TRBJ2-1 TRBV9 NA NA CASSVVASPSEQFF TGTGCCAGCAGCGTAGTGGCCTCTCCAAGTGAGCAGTTCTTC
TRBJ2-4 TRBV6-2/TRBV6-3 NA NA CASSKDSAAKNIQYF TGTGCCAGCAGCAAAGACAGTGCAGCCAAAAACATTCAGTACTTC
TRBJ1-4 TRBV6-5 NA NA CASSYSNSGTNEKLFF TGTGCCAGCAGTTACTCGAACTCGGGAACTAATGAAAAACTGTTTTTT
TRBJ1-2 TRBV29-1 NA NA CSGLVTYGYTF TGCAGCGGACTCGTGACCTATGGCTACACCTTC